A single sample gave rise to the 30 T cell receptor beta chains below, sequenced in a study of blood T cells in healthy people across ages. It was with a sample-barcoded 5' primer and a J-beta primer mix that a second PCR of about 7 to 12 cycles was run. MiXCR, applied by TCRdb to the 5' RACE reads, yields one record per CDR3 protein. The data show about 640,000 distinct CDR3 sequences, roughly 50% seen once. Sample: blood. These receptors were taken from a man in his 60s in good health.

V gene TRBV3-1 combines with J gene TRBJ1-6, with D perhaps matching TRBD1 (5 bases). The CDR3 is made up of 14 amino acids. V lost 4 bases and J lost 8, with 12 bases in between. Germline CDR1 is LGHDT and CDR2 is YNNKEL (reference sequence). The CDR3 protein is CASSPDTLDSPLHF. DNA for the CDR3: TGTGCCAGCAGCCCGGACACACTAGATTCACCCCTCCACTTT.

The chain combines TRBV14 with TRBJ2-1, with 8 bases lining up with TRBD2. This CDR3 has 17 residues. Germline V gene data show CDR1 as SGHDN and CDR2 as FVKESK. Unmatched junction bases numbered 7, after V lost 0 bases and J lost 3 bases. CDR3: CASSQERTSPSYNEQFF. CDR3 in DNA: TGTGCCAGCAGCCAAGAAAGGACTAGCCCCAGCTACAATGAGCAGTTCTTC.

This rearrangement joins TRBV14 to TRBJ1-1, with no clear D. The CDR3 runs to 13 residues. Germline assignment: CDR1 SGHDN and CDR2 FVKESK. The V end was cut by 2 bases, the J end by 0 bases, with 4 bases between. DNA for the CDR3: TGTGCCAGCAGCCAAATGTTGAACACTGAAGCTTTCTTT. It encodes CASSQMLNTEAFF.

The J gene is TRBJ2-1, the V gene TRBV4-1, with D perhaps given as TRBD1 or TRBD2 (5 bases each). Between the trimmed V and J ends, which lost 0 bases and 0 bases, there was a span of 9 bases. The CDR3 has 16 residues. Germline CDR1 reads MGHRA; CDR2 reads YSYEKL. The CDR3 DNA reads as TGCGCCAGCAGCCAAGATAGCGACAGCTCCTACAATGAGCAGTTCTTC. Translation: CASSQDSDSSYNEQFF.

The chain employs TRBV12-3 or TRBV12-4 and TRBJ1-2; unclear D gene. This CDR3 spans 15 amino acids. The V gene lost 0 bases and the J gene lost 4 bases, with 12 bases spanning the gap. The CDR3 loop is CASSLAPSGGYGYTF. CDR3 coding DNA: TGTGCCAGCAGTTTAGCTCCATCGGGAGGCTATGGCTACACCTTC.

The chain has TRBV12-3 or TRBV12-4 and TRBJ2-5, with 8 bases aligning to TRBD1. This CDR3 has 16 amino acids. Unmatched junction bases numbered 11, after V lost 3 bases and J lost 5 bases. The DNA for the CDR3 is TGTGCCAGCAGTTTTAGTAACAGGGGGTATATCGAGACCCAGTACTTC. Translated, it gives CASSFSNRGYIETQYF.

The chain joins TRBV9 to TRBJ2-5; D remains unclear. The V gene lost 0 bases and the J gene lost 7 bases, with 7 bases spanning the gap. There are 12 residues in the CDR3. Germline V CDR1 and CDR2: SGDLS, YYNGEE. The CDR3 reads CASSVDGRTQYF. The CDR3 DNA sequence: TGTGCCAGCAGCGTAGATGGGCGGACCCAGTACTTC.

The chain employs TRBV7-2 and TRBJ2-5; TRBD1 or TRBD2 may be the D gene (5 bases each). This CDR3 region has 16 residues. The V gene lost 0 bases and the J gene lost 1 base, with 12 bases spanning the gap. CDR1 is SGHTA, CDR2 FQGNSA, per germline. Written as DNA, the CDR3 is TGTGCCAGCAGCTTAGCCGGGACCGTTACCCAAGAGACCCAGTACTTC. Residues: CASSLAGTVTQETQYF.

The chain links TRBV5-1 to TRBJ2-3, with 9 nucleotides matching TRBD1. Trimming cost V 4 bases and J 6 bases; bases outside gene matches: 6. The length of the CDR3 is 14 residues. Per the germline V gene, CDR1 is SGHRS and CDR2 is YFSETQ. As DNA, the CDR3 is TGCGCCAGCAGCGGTTGGACAGGGGCTGATACGCAGTATTTT. This codes for CASSGWTGADTQYF.

The V call is TRBV20-1, the J call TRBJ1-2, with 8 bases that match TRBD1. The germline V gene has CDR1 DFQATT and CDR2 SNEGSKA (reference sequence). J lost 3 bases, V lost 3 bases, and 6 bases had no gene match. The CDR3 is made up of 14 amino acids. CDR3 sequence (DNA): TGCAGTGCTAGTTCGGCAGGGGGCTACTATGGCTACACCTTC. Protein: CSASSAGGYYGYTF.

The V gene is TRBV27, the J gene TRBJ1-5; 9 nucleotides match TRBD1. Germline assignment: CDR1 MNHEY and CDR2 SMNVEV (reference sequence). V lost 8 bases, J lost 6 bases, and 5 bases stayed unmatched. The CDR3 spans 13 residues. The CDR3 is CASAGTGSQPQHF. The CDR3 DNA sequence: TGTGCCAGCGCGGGGACAGGGAGTCAGCCCCAGCATTTT.

This clonotype turned up a few times. V is TRBV11-1 and J is TRBJ2-5, with 9 bases lining up with TRBD2. This CDR3 spans 14 amino acids. Looked up from germline, CDR1 is SGHAT and CDR2 is FQDESV (reference sequence). V shed 2 bases and J 5 bases; nucleotides not matched to a gene: 3. The CDR3 DNA sequence: TGTGCCAGCAGCTTAACCGGACTAGCGGAGACCCAGTACTTC. Translating it yields CASSLTGLAETQYF.

The V gene is TRBV6-1, the J gene TRBJ1-2, with 10 bases fitting TRBD1. The CDR3 has 15 amino acids. With V trimmed by 3 bases and J by 8 bases, 9 bases remained unmatched. CDR1 and CDR2 (germline): MNHNS, SASEGT. Here the CDR3 DNA reads TGTGCCAGCAGTGACGGGACAGGGGCTGTCTACGGCTACACCTTC. Translating it yields CASSDGTGAVYGYTF.

The chain employs TRBV29-1 and TRBJ1-2, with D possibly being TRBD1 (5 bases). The CDR3 loop spans 14 amino acids. The V gene lost 6 bases and the J gene lost 2 bases, with 16 bases spanning the gap. Germline V CDR1 and CDR2: SQVTM, ANQGSEA. CDR3 sequence (DNA): TGCAGCGTGTCGTCCAGGGCGGGGAACTATGGCTACACCTTC. Its translation is CSVSSRAGNYGYTF. Full variable domain (rest looked up from reference TRBV29-1 and TRBJ1-2): SAVISQKPSRDICQRGTSLTIQCQVDSQVTMMFWYRQQPGQSLTLIATANQGSEATYESGFVIDKFPISRPNLTFSTLTVSNMSPEDSSIYLCSVSSRAGNYGYTFGSGTRLTVV.

This clonotype appeared a few times. The chain employs TRBV5-1 and TRBJ2-1; the D is unclear. Germline assignment: CDR1 SGHRS and CDR2 YFSETQ. The CDR3 sequence is 12 residues long. V was pared by 6 bases and J by 2 bases, with 6 bases between. The DNA for the CDR3 is TGCGCCAGCACCGGTACCTACAATGAGCAGTTCTTC. It encodes CASTGTYNEQFF.

The chain links TRBV6-1 to TRBJ1-5; no definite D call. CDR3 size: 13 residues. CDR1 MNHNS and CDR2 SASEGT come from the germline V gene. V gave up 6 bases and J gave up 4 bases, with 10 bases separating them. The chain's CDR3 is CASSDTINQPQHF. The CDR3 DNA sequence: TGTGCCAGCAGCGACACAATTAATCAGCCCCAGCATTTT.

V gene TRBV5-1 combines with J gene TRBJ2-3; 9 bases are shared with TRBD2. CDR1 is SGHRS and CDR2 is YFSETQ in the germline V gene. The V segment lost 5 bases and the J segment 9 bases; nucleotides outside the gene matches: 16. The CDR3 sequence is 16 residues long. Here the CDR3 reads CASRVHRGGGATTQYF. The CDR3 bases are TGCGCCAGCAGAGTCCACAGGGGCGGGGGGGCCACCACGCAGTATTTT.

This sequence joins TRBV7-2 and TRBJ2-1, with 13 positions matching TRBD2. V trimming: 6 bases; J trimming: 10 bases; junction bases outside the gene matches: 9. The CDR3 consists of 15 residues. Per the germline V gene, CDR1 is SGHTA and CDR2 is FQGNSA. The CDR3 reads CASRQGTSGTGEQFF. The CDR3 DNA reads as TGTGCCAGCAGGCAAGGGACTAGCGGGACGGGGGAGCAGTTCTTC.

This chain joins TRBV29-1 and TRBJ2-5, with a weak D call TRBD2 (5 bases). The DNA end is more similar to TRBJ2-7, so the J call may be wrong. CDR1 is SQVTM and CDR2 is ANQGSEA in the germline V gene. This CDR3 comprises 14 residues. In DNA, the CDR3 is TGCAGCGTTGAGGACTTATTCCCACCCTACGAGCAGTACTTC. It encodes CSVEDLFPPYEQYF.

This chain uses TRBV12-3 or TRBV12-4 with TRBJ1-2, with D hard to call. The V and J ends lost 1 base and 4 bases respectively, with 10 bases between them. This CDR3 region has 14 residues. Written as DNA, the CDR3 is TGTGCCAGCAGTTTAGACGGGGTCGGCTATGGCTACACCTTC. As protein: CASSLDGVGYGYTF.

The J gene is TRBJ1-6, the V gene TRBV11-2; TRBD1 might be the D (5 bases). Trimming took off 3 bases at V and 8 bases at J, with 17 bases between the two ends. Per germline, CDR1 SGHAT and CDR2 FQNNGV. The CDR3 totals 16 residues. The CDR3 loop is CASSFRPGLGHSPLHF. The CDR3 DNA reads as TGTGCCAGCAGCTTCAGACCAGGGCTCGGTCATTCACCCCTCCACTTT.

This clonotype was observed a few times. The chain has TRBV7-2 and TRBJ2-5; 8 bases map to TRBD2. This CDR3 is 14 amino acids long. V shed 4 bases and J 7 bases; nucleotides not matched to a gene: 8. Per germline, CDR1 SGHTA and CDR2 FQGNSA. The CDR3 DNA follows: TGTGCCAGCAGCTCTAGCGGGTCCCGGGGGACCCAGTACTTC. As protein: CASSSSGSRGTQYF.

This clonotype has more than one count but fewer than ten. A much larger clonotype is one base distant, so this may be a read error. The chain couples TRBV10-2 to TRBJ2-1; D is unresolved. V was trimmed by 2 bases and J by 3 bases, leaving 8 bases between them. Germline V gene data show CDR1 as WSHSY and CDR2 as SAAADI. This CDR3 has 14 residues. CDR3 sequence (DNA): TGCGCCAGCAGTGAGCGTACACACTACAATGAGCAGTTCTTC. The encoded protein is CASSERTHYNEQFF.

The chain recombines TRBV28 with TRBJ2-5; D is perhaps TRBD2 (6 bases). The CDR3 is 14 residues long. V was pared by 10 bases and J by 5 bases, with 20 bases between. Per germline, CDR1 MDHEN and CDR2 SYDVKM. The CDR3: CATSGGGSRETQYF. The CDR3 nucleotides read TGTGCCACCTCCGGGGGTGGGTCGCGGGAGACCCAGTACTTC.

Points on this clonotype: An end of the junction does not agree with germline; a read error may underlie this. This rearrangement joins TRBV4-1 to TRBJ2-4; no clear D. The CDR3 has 14 residues. The germline V gene has CDR1 MGHRA and CDR2 YSYEKL. The CDR3 region is CAGSADGAKNIQYF. The CDR3, as DNA: TGCGCCGGCAGCGCCGACGGAGCCAAAAACATTCAGTACTTC.

The chain is built from TRBV3-1 and TRBJ2-1; 7 bases are shared with TRBD2. Trimming removed 2 bases from V and 2 bases from J; junction bases left unmatched: 9. The CDR3 runs 17 residues. CDR1 and CDR2 from the germline V gene are LGHDT and YNNKEL (reference sequence). The DNA for the CDR3 is TGTGCCAGCAGCCAAATCCTCCGACGGGGGGCCTACAATGAGCAGTTCTTC. Protein product: CASSQILRRGAYNEQFF.

A few counts support this clonotype. This chain links TRBV7-8 with TRBJ1-6; TRBD1 might be the D (5 bases). The CDR3 has 15 residues. The germline gives CDR1 SGHVS, CDR2 FQNEAQ. V lost 4 bases, J lost 5 bases, and 12 bases lay in between. CDR3 in amino acids: CASSWDSENNSPLHF. CDR3 DNA sequence: TGTGCCAGCAGCTGGGACTCAGAGAATAATTCACCCCTCCACTTT.

The chain carries TRBV5-1 and TRBJ2-7; no firm D call. The CDR3 runs 14 residues. V shed 0 bases and J shed 6 bases, with 13 bases lying between them. Per the germline V gene, CDR1 is SGHRS and CDR2 is YFSETQ. This chain's CDR3 is CASSLASSSGEQYF. For the CDR3, the DNA is TGCGCCAGCAGCTTGGCCTCTAGTTCTGGCGAGCAGTACTTC.

This chain uses TRBV10-1 with TRBJ1-5, with 11 bases that match TRBD1. The V gene's germline CDR1 is WNHNN and CDR2 SYGVQD (reference sequence). This CDR3 has 15 amino acids. The V gene end was trimmed by 6 bases and the J gene end by 2 bases; junction bases not matched to a gene: 3. CDR3 residues: CASRPDRGRNQPQHF. As DNA, the CDR3 is TGCGCCAGCAGGCCGGACAGGGGGCGCAATCAGCCCCAGCATTTT.

This clonotype has more than one count but fewer than ten. The DNA of the CDR3 is TGCAGTGCTGAGAGAGCCGGGACAGGGGGTTACAATGAGCAGTTCTTC. It encodes CSAERAGTGGYNEQFF. The gene calls are TRBV20-1 and TRBJ2-1; TRBD1 matches at 11 bases. The germline V gene has CDR1 DFQATT and CDR2 SNEGSKA (reference sequence). The CDR3 extends over 16 amino acids. The V and J ends lost 5 bases and 4 bases, in that order; junction bases with no gene match: 10.